A single sample gave rise to the 30 T cell receptor beta chains below, sequenced in a study of cytomegalovirus exposure and HLA in healthy donors. 13 Jbeta primers and 60 Vbeta primers were used for the PCR. TCRdb's copy holds only in-frame clones and misses some; the assay was immunoSEQ multiplex PCR. Of some 100,000 clones in the sample, 77% were seen once. The material sequenced was PBMCs. These receptors came from a man in his forties in good health and CMV-seropositive.

This clone was recorded a few times. The chain couples TRBV4-3 to TRBJ2-1; TRBD1 matches at 9 bases. Germline CDR1 LGHNA, CDR2 YSLEER. V lost 0 bases and J lost 6; bases outside the gene matches: 6. The CDR3 loop spans 16 amino acids. In DNA, the CDR3 is TGCGCCAGCAGCCAAGAATCCGGGACAGGGTCCAATGAGCAGTTCTTC. As protein: CASSQESGTGSNEQFF.

The chain joins TRBV6-5 to TRBJ2-7; D is perhaps TRBD1 (6 bases). The V gene lost 5 bases and the J gene lost 4 bases, with 18 bases spanning the gap. The V gene's germline CDR1 is MNHEY and CDR2 SVGAGI. The length of the CDR3 is 15 residues. The chain's CDR3 is CASSTHRQGTYEQYF. CDR3 nucleotide sequence: TGTGCCAGCAGTACCCACCGGCAGGGGACATACGAGCAGTACTTC.

V gene TRBV20-1 combines with J gene TRBJ2-5; perhaps TRBD2 as D (5 bases). The J call may be wrong; the DNA end is better matched by TRBJ2-7. The CDR3 has 11 amino acids. Germline assignment: CDR1 DFQATT and CDR2 SNEGSKA (reference sequence). CDR3 DNA sequence: TGCAGTGCTAGGCAAGCGGACGAGCAGTACTTC. Translated: CSARQADEQYF.

A single count supports this clone. This chain links TRBV6-5 with TRBJ1-5, with D possibly TRBD1 on 5 matching bases. The CDR3 contains 15 residues. Germline V lookup: CDR1 MNHEY, CDR2 SVGAGI. V was shortened by 6 bases and J by 7 bases, with 19 bases between the two germline ends. The CDR3 DNA sequence: TGTGCCAGCAGCCCGACAGCGCTTGGGGCGCAGCCCCAGCATTTT. Amino acids: CASSPTALGAQPQHF.

The V and J genes are TRBV19 and TRBJ2-3; possible D gene TRBD2, 6 bases. Germline lookup yields CDR1 LNHDA and CDR2 SQIVND (reference sequence). The CDR3 length is 13 residues. Trimming shortened V by 4 bases and J by 5 bases, and 10 bases separated the two germline ends. The CDR3 region is CASSTRGEDTQYF. The CDR3 region has the DNA TGTGCCAGTAGTACGCGGGGAGAAGATACGCAGTATTTT.

The rearrangement links TRBV15 to TRBJ2-5, with 9 nucleotides matching TRBD2. This CDR3 contains 17 residues. Germline trimming cut 2 bases from V and 5 bases from J; bases unmatched to any gene: 12. Germline values: CDR1 LNHNV, CDR2 YYDKDF (reference sequence). The CDR3 nucleotides read TGTGCCACCAGCAGACTGAATAGCGGGGGCTCGGGGGAGACCCAGTACTTC. Translated, it gives CATSRLNSGGSGETQYF. The full variable domain, rest sourced from reference TRBV15 and TRBJ2-5, is DAMVIQNPRYQVTQFGKPVTLSCSQTLNHNVMYWYQQKSSQAPKLLFHYYDKDFNNEADTPDNFQSRRPNTSFCFLDIRSPGLGDTAMYLCATSRLNSGGSGETQYFGPGTRLLVL.

The V gene is TRBV4-1, the J gene TRBJ2-7, with 14 bases that match TRBD2. The germline CDR1 and CDR2 sequences are MGHRA and YSYEKL. This CDR3 contains 16 residues. V was pared by 4 bases and J by 10 bases, with 12 bases of the junction left unmatched. The CDR3 protein is CASSPSGTSGGVEQYF. Here the CDR3 DNA reads TGCGCCAGCAGCCCTTCGGGGACTAGCGGGGGCGTTGAACAGTACTTC.

The V and J genes are TRBV4-1 and TRBJ1-4; 8 nucleotides line up with TRBD1. After removal of 3 bases from V and 8 bases from J, the junction contained 11 bases not matched to a gene. Germline V gene data show CDR1 as MGHRA and CDR2 as YSYEKL. The CDR3 runs 16 residues. CDR3 nucleotides: TGCGCCAGCAGCCACATGACCGGGACAGGCGGCGAAAAACTGTTTTTT. Encoded protein: CASSHMTGTGGEKLFF.

The CDR3 spells CAWRTGTAEKLFF. The CDR3 bases are TGTGCCTGGAGGACCGGGACAGCAGAAAAACTGTTTTTT. This sequence joins TRBV30 and TRBJ1-4, with 7 bases fitting TRBD1. The junction had 6 bases not matched to a gene; V was cut back by 3 bases and J by 8 bases. Germline CDR1 GTSNPN, CDR2 SVGIG (reference sequence). This CDR3 is 13 amino acids long.

The chain employs TRBV4-3 and TRBJ2-1, with D perhaps matching TRBD2 (5 bases). Trimming cost V 0 bases and J 3 bases, with 9 bases left between them. CDR1 is LGHNA and CDR2 is YSLEER in the germline V gene. This CDR3 contains 15 residues. The CDR3: CASSQDNGVYNEQFF. The CDR3 DNA reads TGCGCCAGCAGCCAAGATAACGGGGTCTACAATGAGCAGTTCTTC.

The gene calls are TRBV7-9 and TRBJ2-2, with TRBD1 as a possible D gene (6 bases). The CDR3 consists of 15 residues. Trimming took 5 bases from V and 0 from J, leaving 10 bases between them. The germline V gene encodes CDR1 SEHNR and CDR2 FQNEAQ (reference sequence). CDR3 sequence (DNA): TGTGCCAGCAGCCCGGACAGCACGAACACCGGGGAGCTGTTTTTT. It codes for CASSPDSTNTGELFF.

The rearrangement joins TRBV10-2 to TRBJ1-5; 7 bases align to TRBD1. Germline CDR1 WSHSY, CDR2 SAAADI. The CDR3 is 14 residues long. V lost 7 bases and J lost 2; bases outside the gene matches: 5. The CDR3 DNA follows: TGCGCCAGCACCCGACAGGGCGGCAATCAGCCCCAGCATTTT. It translates to CASTRQGGNQPQHF.

This clone was seen just once. The J gene is TRBJ2-5, the V gene TRBV5-4, with D perhaps matching TRBD2 (7 bases). Trimming pared 4 bases from V and 6 bases from J, leaving 16 bases between. The CDR3 has 14 residues. Germline V gene data show CDR1 as SGHNT and CDR2 as YYREEE (reference sequence). The chain's CDR3 is CASSPDGGQKTQYF. The CDR3 DNA reads TGTGCCAGCAGCCCCGACGGGGGGCAAAAGACCCAGTACTTC.

The CDR3 reads CASSPTGGSAYNSPLHF. CDR3 nucleotides: TGTGCCAGCAGCCCAACAGGGGGGAGCGCCTATAATTCACCCCTCCACTTT. The chain links TRBV7-2 to TRBJ1-6, with 8 bases matching TRBD1. Germline-derived CDR1 and CDR2 are SGHTA and FQGNSA. This CDR3 has 17 residues. V lost 5 bases, J lost 2 bases, and 8 bases stayed unmatched. Full variable domain (missing parts from reference TRBV7-2 and TRBJ1-6): GAGVSQSPSNKVTEKGKDVELRCDPISGHTALYWYRQSLGQGLEFLIYFQGNSAPDKSGLPSDRFSAERTGGSVSTLTIQRTQQEDSAVYLCASSPTGGSAYNSPLHFGNGTRLTVT.

The chain links TRBV28 to TRBJ1-2; no definite D call. V dropped 1 base and J dropped 1 base, with 4 bases sitting between them. This CDR3 is built from 13 residues. CDR1 is MDHEN, CDR2 SYDVKM, per germline. The CDR3 sequence is CASSLLNNYGYTF. In DNA form, the CDR3 reads TGTGCCAGCAGTTTATTAAATAACTATGGCTACACCTTC.

As for this clone: One end of the junction fails to match germline, which may point to a read error. The chain carries TRBV7-9 and TRBJ1-6; no reliable D call. The germline gives CDR1 SEHNR, CDR2 FQNEAQ (reference sequence). The CDR3 length is 17 residues. CDR3 in DNA: TGTTCCAGCAGTTCCGCGGCGAGAGGGAGGTTTAATTCACCCCTCCACTTT. Amino acid sequence: CSSSSAARGRFNSPLHF.

V usage is TRBV28 and J usage is TRBJ2-7, with 9 nucleotides matching TRBD1. Germline V gives CDR1 MDHEN, CDR2 SYDVKM. The CDR3 runs 14 residues. V lost 6 bases and J lost 0; bases outside the gene matches: 3. CDR3 loop: CASRGQGGSYEQYF. As DNA, the CDR3 is TGTGCCAGCAGGGGACAGGGTGGCTCCTACGAGCAGTACTTC.

The rearrangement joins TRBV27 to TRBJ1-4; possible D gene TRBD1, 5 bases. Germline CDR1 MNHEY, CDR2 SMNVEV (reference sequence). This CDR3 spans 14 amino acids. With 5 bases removed from V and 8 bases from J, the gap between germline ends came to 15 bases. The chain's CDR3 is CASSKEGLGEKLFF. As DNA, the CDR3 is TGTGCCAGCAGTAAGGAGGGGTTGGGGGAAAAACTGTTTTTT.

The CDR3 DNA is TGTGCCAGCAGTTTGGAGGAAGGGACTGAAGCTTTCTTT. Protein sequence: CASSLEEGTEAFF. The chain is built from TRBV6-4 and TRBJ1-1; D gene ambiguous. The ends were cut back, 5 bases at V and 5 bases at J, with 12 bases in the middle. In germline, CDR1 is MRHNA, CDR2 SNTAGT. The CDR3 length is 13 residues.

In this sample, this clone turned up a few times. The chain employs TRBV7-2 and TRBJ1-2, with TRBD1 matching over 10 bases. Germline CDR1 is SGHTA and CDR2 is FQGNSA. The CDR3 extends over 15 amino acids. The V gene end was trimmed by 1 base and the J gene end by 8 bases; junction bases not matched to a gene: 7. CDR3 sequence: CASSLVGTGALGYTF. In DNA, the CDR3 is TGTGCCAGCAGCTTAGTTGGGACAGGGGCGTTGGGCTACACCTTC.

This clone has only one observation. The J gene is TRBJ2-2, the V gene TRBV4-3; D ambiguous. The V and J ends lost 0 bases and 1 base respectively, with 6 bases between them. This CDR3 spans 15 amino acids. Per germline, CDR1 LGHNA and CDR2 YSLEER. The CDR3 sequence: CASSQDGGNTGELFF. DNA for the CDR3: TGCGCCAGCAGCCAAGATGGCGGGAACACCGGGGAGCTGTTTTTT.

This clone was seen a handful of times. The chain joins TRBV7-6 to TRBJ2-7, with TRBD2 matching over 14 bases. Germline lookup yields CDR1 SGHVS and CDR2 FNYEAQ. This CDR3 contains 15 residues. The J segment lost 4 bases and the V segment lost 5 bases, leaving 4 bases of the junction unmatched. CDR3: CASSLGLAGGYEQYF. CDR3 bases: TGTGCCAGCAGCCTAGGACTAGCGGGGGGTTACGAGCAGTACTTC.

The table lists this clone with a few counts. The rearrangement joins TRBV14 to TRBJ1-1; TRBD1 matches 8 bases. J gave up 1 base and V 4 bases, and 8 bases lay outside the gene matches. This CDR3 has 16 residues. Per the germline V gene, CDR1 is SGHDN and CDR2 is FVKESK. As DNA, the CDR3 is TGTGCCAGCAGCCCACGGATCGGACAGGGGAACACTGAAGCTTTCTTT. Translating it yields CASSPRIGQGNTEAFF.

This clone has a single count. The gene calls are TRBV6-4 and TRBJ1-1; TRBD1 matches 7 bases. The J segment lost 3 bases and the V segment lost 7 bases, leaving 8 bases of the junction unmatched. The germline CDR1 and CDR2 sequences are MRHNA and SNTAGT. The CDR3 is 14 amino acids. Written as DNA, the CDR3 is TGTGCCAGCAAATATACAGGGGCTGACACTGAAGCTTTCTTT. It translates to CASKYTGADTEAFF.

This clone occurred a few times. The V call is TRBV30, the J call TRBJ2-1; possible D gene TRBD1, 6 bases. Germline V gene data show CDR1 as GTSNPN and CDR2 as SVGIG (reference sequence). This CDR3 comprises 13 residues. V lost 6 bases, J lost 2 bases, and 11 bases lay in between. CDR3 nucleotide sequence: TGTGCCTGCCCGGGGACACCCTACAATGAGCAGTTCTTC. Its protein product is CACPGTPYNEQFF.

The rearrangement uses TRBV5-1 and TRBJ2-3, with 13 bases identical to TRBD2. Germline CDR1 and CDR2: SGHRS and YFSETQ. V shed 5 bases, J shed 2 bases, and the junction held 11 bases outside the gene matches. The CDR3 is 18 amino acids. The CDR3 DNA reads as TGCGCCAGCAGTTTGCCCCTGACTAGCGGGGGGACCACAGATACGCAGTATTTT. Translated: CASSLPLTSGGTTDTQYF.

V usage is TRBV7-2 and J usage is TRBJ1-5; TRBD1 is a possible D gene (6 bases). Trimming left V 6 bases short and J 4 bases short, with 22 bases between. Germline assignment: CDR1 SGHTA and CDR2 FQGNSA. This CDR3 is built from 17 residues. Here the CDR3 reads CASRPLGQTNQNQPQHF. The CDR3 DNA sequence: TGTGCCAGCAGACCCCTGGGACAAACCAACCAAAATCAGCCCCAGCATTTT.

This clone is a singleton in its sample. A read error may account for a junction end that differs from germline. V and J are TRBV5-4 and TRBJ2-1; TRBD1 matches 9 bases. The CDR3 contains 15 residues. Germline CDR1 SGHNT, CDR2 YYREEE (reference sequence). The DNA of the CDR3 is TGTGCCAGCAGCCGTTCCGGGACAGGGTGGAATGAGCAGCTCTTC. It specifies CASSRSGTGWNEQLF. Together with reference TRBV5-4 and TRBJ2-1, the CDR3 gives the full variable domain: ETGVTQSPTHLIKTRGQQVTLRCSSQSGHNTVSWYQQALGQGPQFIFQYYREEENGRGNFPPRFSGLQFPNYSSELNVNALELDDSALYLCASSRSGTGWNEQLFGPGTRLTVL.

The chain uses TRBV7-3 and TRBJ2-3; tentatively, D is TRBD2 (7 bases). V was trimmed by 2 bases and J by 0 bases, leaving 12 bases between them. The CDR3 contains 16 residues. CDR1 and CDR2 from the germline V gene are SGHTA and FQGTGA. The CDR3 region is CASSLLGGPSTDTQYF. In DNA form, the CDR3 reads TGTGCCAGCAGCTTACTCGGGGGGCCAAGCACAGATACGCAGTATTTT. The entire variable domain, with the rest obtained from reference TRBV7-3 and TRBJ2-3, is as follows: GAGVSQTPSNKVTEKGKYVELRCDPISGHTALYWYRQSLGQGPEFLIYFQGTGAADDSGLPNDRFFAVRPEGSVSTLKIQRTERGDSAVYLCASSLLGGPSTDTQYFGPGTRLTVL.

The chain recombines TRBV4-1 with TRBJ2-3; 7 positions agree with TRBD1. The CDR3 is 15 amino acids. CDR1 is MGHRA and CDR2 is YSYEKL in the germline V gene. J was trimmed by 3 bases and V by 2 bases; bases with no gene match: 5. The CDR3 loop reads CASSQQGESTDTQYF. In nucleotides, the CDR3 is TGCGCCAGCAGCCAACAGGGGGAGTCAACAGATACGCAGTATTTT.